A single sample is the source of the 24 T cell receptor beta chains below, sequenced in a study of T cells in Graves' hyperthyroidism and ophthalmopathy. It was RNA transcripts that yielded the amplified TCR beta CDR3 regions. The TCR CDR3 was amplified in a first-round RT-PCR using the HTBI primer set. TCRdb recomputed calls from the multiplex PCR reads with MiXCR, one row per CDR3 protein. The sample holds fewer than 400,000 distinct CDR3 sequences, roughly 15% seen once. Sequenced sample: blood. Every receptor here comes from a young man with Graves' hyperthyroidism.

This clonotype appeared a few times. V and J are TRBV24-1 and TRBJ1-2; maybe TRBD1 (6 bases). V was pared by 5 bases and J by 7 bases, with 10 bases between. CDR1 and CDR2 from the germline V gene are KGHDR and SFDVKD. This CDR3 has 12 residues. CDR3 nucleotide sequence: TGTGCCACCAGTGCACAGGGATTTGGCTACACCTTC. Residues: CATSAQGFGYTF.

This clonotype has at least ten counts. The genes are TRBV6-1 and TRBJ2-3; TRBD2 matches 8 bases. In germline, CDR1 is MNHNS, CDR2 SASEGT. The CDR3 has 16 residues. V lost 4 bases to trimming and J lost 2 bases; unmatched junction nucleotides: 8. DNA of the CDR3: TGTGCCAGCAGTGCCTCAACTAGCGGCAACACAGATACGCAGTATTTT. Residues: CASSASTSGNTDTQYF.

The table lists this clonotype with many counts. The chain is built from TRBV20-1 and TRBJ1-1; D remains unclear. From germline, CDR1 is DFQATT and CDR2 SNEGSKA (reference sequence). The CDR3 is made up of 13 amino acids. Trimming left V 6 bases short and J 1 base short, with 12 bases between. The CDR3 here is CSAKQSPNTEAFF. For the CDR3, the DNA is TGCAGTGCCAAACAGTCGCCGAACACTGAAGCTTTCTTT.

Only a few counts were recorded for this clonotype. The chain carries TRBV29-1 and TRBJ2-3; D not resolved. CDR3 size: 14 residues. Germline assignment: CDR1 SQVTM and CDR2 ANQGSEA. V was cut by 7 bases and J by 0 bases, with 14 bases left in between. The chain's CDR3 is CSASERMSTDTQYF. As DNA, the CDR3 is TGCAGCGCCTCGGAGCGCATGAGCACAGATACGCAGTATTTT.

This clonotype was seen a handful of times. The rearrangement links TRBV6-1 to TRBJ1-2, with D possibly matching TRBD1 (6 bases). Trimming stripped 10 bases from V and 13 bases from J, with 22 bases between. Germline CDR1 reads MNHNS; CDR2 reads SASEGT. This CDR3 contains 12 residues. This chain's CDR3 is CATLHGTNPPTF. The CDR3 DNA reads TGTGCCACCTTGCATGGGACAAATCCTCCCACCTTC.

This clonotype was observed a handful of times. This sequence joins TRBV4-2 and TRBJ2-7; D is uncertain. The CDR3 covers 14 residues. Germline-derived CDR1 and CDR2 are LGHNA and YNFKEQ. V was cut by 5 bases and J by 0 bases, with 11 bases left in between. The CDR3 nucleotides read TGTGCCAGCAGCGGCACGGGTTCCTCCTACGAGCAGTACTTC. It is translated as CASSGTGSSYEQYF.

The rearrangement links TRBV5-1 to TRBJ1-4, with 9 nucleotides matching TRBD1. Germline V gene data show CDR1 as SGHRS and CDR2 as YFSETQ. The CDR3 loop spans 18 amino acids. J was trimmed by 7 bases and V by 1 base; bases with no gene match: 14. The CDR3 DNA is TGCGCCAGCAGCTTGCCACAAGAACCGGGACAGGGAGGTGAAAAACTGTTTTTT. This gives the protein CASSLPQEPGQGGEKLFF.

This clonotype was seen repeatedly, ten times or more. This sequence joins TRBV20-1 and TRBJ1-1, with D unclear. The CDR3 spans 14 residues. Per germline, CDR1 DFQATT and CDR2 SNEGSKA (reference sequence). V shed 4 bases and J shed 3 bases, with 15 bases lying between them. The CDR3 spells CSAKRGNWDTEAFF. DNA of the CDR3: TGCAGTGCTAAGCGGGGTAATTGGGACACTGAAGCTTTCTTT.

This clonotype was observed at least ten times. The chain is built from TRBV7-9 and TRBJ2-3; 10 bases match TRBD2. The J segment lost 7 bases and the V segment lost 7 bases, leaving 14 bases of the junction unmatched. Germline V lookup: CDR1 SEHNR, CDR2 FQNEAQ (reference sequence). The CDR3 has 16 amino acids. This CDR3 reads CASTLGLAGDWYTQYF. DNA for the CDR3: TGTGCCAGCACCCTGGGGCTAGCGGGAGATTGGTATACGCAGTATTTT.

This clonotype was recorded at least ten times. The chain joins TRBV12-3 or TRBV12-4 to TRBJ2-3; TRBD2 is a possible D gene (5 bases). The CDR3 is made up of 17 amino acids. Trimming pared 2 bases from V and 1 base from J, leaving 16 bases between. In DNA, the CDR3 is TGTGCCAGCAGTTTACGGGAAACACCCCTAGGCACAGATACGCAGTATTTT. Residues: CASSLRETPLGTDTQYF.

The sample holds many counts of this clonotype. The chain employs TRBV19 and TRBJ2-3, with 11 bases that match TRBD1. The length of the CDR3 is 16 residues. Trimming cost V 10 bases and J 4 bases; bases outside gene matches: 13. The germline gives CDR1 LNHDA, CDR2 SQIVND (reference sequence). The CDR3 DNA is TGTGCCACCCTGATCCCGGACAGGGGGCCAGCAGATACGCAGTATTTT. It encodes CATLIPDRGPADTQYF.

The genes are TRBV9 and TRBJ2-1; D is undetermined. This CDR3 has 15 amino acids. V was clipped by 0 bases and J by 9 bases, with 16 bases between them. Germline V gives CDR1 SGDLS, CDR2 YYNGEE. The CDR3 is CASSVDLPPGAEQFF. The CDR3 region has the DNA TGTGCCAGCAGCGTAGATCTCCCTCCTGGAGCTGAGCAGTTCTTC.

This rearrangement joins TRBV24-1 to TRBJ2-1, with 8 nucleotides matching TRBD1. Per germline, CDR1 KGHDR and CDR2 SFDVKD. Trimming cost V 3 bases and J 0 bases; bases outside gene matches: 6. The CDR3 sequence is 17 residues long. CDR3 DNA: TGTGCCACCAGTGATCCCCGGACAGGGAGCTCCTACAATGAGCAGTTCTTC. Its protein product is CATSDPRTGSSYNEQFF.

This clonotype was detected ten times or more. The chain employs TRBV7-3 and TRBJ2-5; D gene ambiguous. The CDR3 loop spans 15 amino acids. The germline V and J ends were trimmed by 4 bases and 5 bases, with 17 bases remaining between them. Germline V CDR1 and CDR2: SGHTA, FQGTGA. CDR3 in amino acids: CASSSDPGLMETQYF. The CDR3 DNA reads as TGTGCCAGCAGCTCGGACCCTGGATTGATGGAGACCCAGTACTTC.

In regard to this clonotype: Germline is not matched at one junction end, which may reflect a read error. The rearrangement links TRBV29-1 to TRBJ1-3, with TRBD1 as a possible D gene (6 bases). Germline V lookup: CDR1 SQVTM, CDR2 ANQGSEA. The CDR3 sequence is 12 residues long. CDR3 amino acids: CSVEGGANTIYF. CDR3 nucleotides: TGCAGCGTGGAAGGGGGGGCAAACACCATATATTTT.

The rearrangement links TRBV25-1 to TRBJ2-5; D may be TRBD1 (5 bases). Trimming removed 6 bases at V and 4 bases at J, with 12 bases between. The CDR3 spans 13 residues. CDR1 MGHDK and CDR2 SYGVNS come from the germline V gene. In DNA, the CDR3 is TGTGCCAGCAGGGACACCGTCAGAGAGACCCAGTACTTC. It is translated as CASRDTVRETQYF. Full variable domain (outside the CDR3, taken from reference TRBV25-1 and TRBJ2-5): EADIYQTPRYLVIGTGKKITLECSQTMGHDKMYWYQQDPGMELHLIHYSYGVNSTEKGDLSSESTVSRIRTEHFPLTLESARPSHTSQYLCASRDTVRETQYFGPGTRLLVL.

The sample holds a few counts of this clonotype. This chain joins TRBV5-1 and TRBJ2-7; TRBD2 agrees at 7 bases. The V and J ends lost 7 bases and 5 bases, in that order; junction bases with no gene match: 12. CDR3 size: 14 residues. Germline CDR1 SGHRS, CDR2 YFSETQ. The CDR3 region has the DNA TGCGCCAGCCGACCCCGGACTAGTCGGGACGAGCAGTACTTC. Protein product: CASRPRTSRDEQYF.

In its sample, this clonotype was seen many times. This chain links TRBV12-3 or TRBV12-4 with TRBJ2-4, with TRBD1 as a possible D gene (6 bases). V was pared by 5 bases and J by 1 base, with 9 bases between. The CDR3 consists of 14 residues. CDR3 DNA: TGTGCCAGCAGTCCAGGACAGGCCAAAAACATTCAGTACTTC. Protein product: CASSPGQAKNIQYF.

This clonotype was picked up many times. The genes are TRBV27 and TRBJ1-1; TRBD1 matches at 7 bases. CDR1 and CDR2 (germline): MNHEY, SMNVEV (reference sequence). This CDR3 spans 13 amino acids. V was clipped by 5 bases and J by 5 bases; unmatched bases: 5. In DNA, the CDR3 is TGTGCCAGCAGTCAACAGGGGAGGACTGAAGCTTTCTTT. Its translation is CASSQQGRTEAFF.

This chain links TRBV4-1 with TRBJ2-7; possibly TRBD1 or TRBD2 for D (5 bases each). Trimming left V 4 bases short and J 2 bases short, with 18 bases between. This CDR3 region has 16 residues. Germline V lookup: CDR1 MGHRA, CDR2 YSYEKL. The CDR3 region has the DNA TGCGCCAGCAGCCCAATCCCCCGGGGCGTGACCTACGAGCAGTACTTC. Protein product: CASSPIPRGVTYEQYF.

V usage is TRBV12-3 or TRBV12-4 and J usage is TRBJ2-1; D is tentatively TRBD1 or TRBD2 (5 bases each). CDR3 size: 12 residues. Trimming pared 5 bases from V and 8 bases from J, leaving 10 bases between. CDR3: CASSPGPYEQFF. DNA for the CDR3: TGTGCCAGCAGTCCGGGGCCGTATGAGCAGTTCTTC.

This clonotype was recorded a few times. The chain joins TRBV5-8 to TRBJ2-1, with D perhaps TRBD1 or TRBD2 (5 bases each). Deletions cut 4 bases from V and 3 bases from J, with 11 bases between. Germline lookup yields CDR1 SGHTS and CDR2 YDEGEE. CDR3 length: 14 amino acids. CDR3 residues: CASSRDRNYNEQFF. The CDR3 nucleotides read TGTGCCAGCAGCCGGGACCGGAACTACAATGAGCAGTTCTTC.

This clonotype showed up many times. The V call is TRBV30, the J call TRBJ1-4; a possible D gene is TRBD1 (6 bases). Trimming cost V 1 base and J 8 bases, with 14 bases left between them. CDR3 length: 14 residues. Per germline, CDR1 GTSNPN and CDR2 SVGIG (reference sequence). The CDR3 DNA reads TGTGCCTGGAGTGAGGGGGAAACTGACGAAAAACTGTTTTTT. This translates into CAWSEGETDEKLFF.

This chain joins TRBV2 and TRBJ2-3, with 8 bases lining up with TRBD1. V shed 4 bases and J 9 bases; nucleotides not matched to a gene: 3. From germline, CDR1 is SNHLY and CDR2 FYNNEI. The CDR3 contains 12 residues. The CDR3 loop reads CASSGDRTTQYF. The CDR3 coding sequence is TGTGCCAGCAGTGGGGACAGGACGACGCAGTATTTT.